Following are 9 T cell receptor beta chains from one sample sequenced in a study of control samples from healthy donors and cancer patients. Sequencing used immunoSEQ multiplex PCR; TCRdb keeps in-frame clones, though not all of them. The sample lists some 82,000 clones; about 79% were seen once. Sequences were obtained from PBMCs. The receptors derive from a man aged 60 to 75 with head and neck cancer.

The chain couples TRBV11-2 to TRBJ2-7, with 9 bases fitting TRBD1. The CDR3 runs 13 residues. CDR1 SGHAT and CDR2 FQNNGV come from the germline V gene. V trimming: 4 bases; J trimming: 6 bases; junction bases outside the gene matches: 4. CDR3 in amino acids: CASSWGQGVEQYF. The CDR3 DNA reads as TGTGCCAGCAGCTGGGGACAGGGAGTCGAGCAGTACTTC. Full variable domain (outside the CDR3, taken from reference TRBV11-2 and TRBJ2-7): EAGVAQSPRYKIIEKRQSVAFWCNPISGHATLYWYQQILGQGPKLLIQFQNNGVVDDSQLPKDRFSAERLKGVDSTLKIQPAKLEDSAVYLCASSWGQGVEQYFGPGTRLTVT.

This rearrangement joins TRBV11-2 to TRBJ2-7; D gene unclear. Germline values: CDR1 SGHAT, CDR2 FQNNGV. The CDR3 spans 13 residues. V gave up 5 bases and J gave up 0 bases, with 8 bases separating them. The CDR3 region is CASSEGNSYEQYF. The CDR3 coding sequence is TGTGCCAGCAGCGAAGGGAACTCCTACGAGCAGTACTTC.

The chain has TRBV29-1 and TRBJ2-7; D might be TRBD2 (6 bases). This CDR3 comprises 14 residues. Germline-derived CDR1 and CDR2 are SQVTM and ANQGSEA. The V and J ends lost 3 bases and 4 bases respectively, with 16 bases between them. The CDR3 nucleotides read TGCAGCGTTGAGATTGGGGCGGGGTCATACGAGCAGTACTTC. This encodes CSVEIGAGSYEQYF.

This sequence joins TRBV7-9 and TRBJ2-1; D is possibly TRBD2 (5 bases). The CDR3 length is 16 residues. Trimming cost V 4 bases and J 1 base, with 14 bases left between them. Per germline, CDR1 SEHNR and CDR2 FQNEAQ (reference sequence). The CDR3 DNA follows: TGTGCCAGCAGCTCCCCCCCTCGGGGTTCCTACAATGAGCAGTTCTTC. It translates to CASSSPPRGSYNEQFF. The whole variable domain, remainder taken from reference TRBV7-9 and TRBJ2-1, is DTGVSQNPRHKITKRGQNVTFRCDPISEHNRLYWYRQTLGQGPEFLTYFQNEAQLEKSRLLSDRFSAERPKGSFSTLEIQRTEQGDSAMYLCASSSPPRGSYNEQFFGPGTRLTVL.

The V call is TRBV7-6, the J call TRBJ2-7; weak D call: TRBD2 (5 bases). The CDR3 runs 17 residues. CDR1 is SGHVS, CDR2 FNYEAQ, per germline. V was shortened by 6 bases and J by 0 bases, with 21 bases between the two germline ends. The chain's CDR3 is CASRPTIERTSSYEQYF. In DNA, the CDR3 is TGTGCCAGCAGGCCAACGATTGAGCGAACTAGCTCCTACGAGCAGTACTTC. The entire variable domain, with the rest obtained from reference TRBV7-6 and TRBJ2-7, is as follows: GAGVSQSPRYKVTKRGQDVALRCDPISGHVSLYWYRQALGQGPEFLTYFNYEAQQDKSGLPNDRFSAERPEGSISTLTIQRTEQRDSAMYRCASRPTIERTSSYEQYFGPGTRLTVT.

The rearrangement joins TRBV30 to TRBJ1-3; 9 nucleotides agree with TRBD1. This CDR3 region has 15 residues. Germline V gives CDR1 GTSNPN, CDR2 SVGIG (reference sequence). The junction had 9 bases not matched to a gene; V was cut back by 1 base and J by 8 bases. The CDR3 bases are TGTGCCTGGAGTGACTTGGGACAGGGTAGCGACACCATATATTTT. This translates into CAWSDLGQGSDTIYF. The variable domain in full, with the rest retrieved from reference TRBV30 and TRBJ1-3, is SQTIHQWPATLVQPVGSPLSLECTVEGTSNPNLYWYRQAAGRGLQLLFYSVGIGQISSEVPQNLSASRPQDRQFILSSKKLLLSDSGFYLCAWSDLGQGSDTIYFGEGSWLTVV.

V usage is TRBV3-1 (or the pseudogene TRBV3-2) and J usage is TRBJ2-5, with 11 bases fitting TRBD2. This CDR3 contains 14 residues. CDR1 and CDR2 from the germline V gene are LGHDT and YNNKEL (reference sequence). The ends lost 4 bases at V and 5 bases at J; junction bases unmatched: 3. CDR3 protein: CASSLGLAAETQYF. Written as DNA, the CDR3 is TGTGCCAGCAGCCTGGGACTAGCGGCGGAGACCCAGTACTTC.

The rearrangement uses TRBV6-5 and TRBJ1-2; tentatively, D is TRBD1 (5 bases). There are 14 residues in the CDR3. From germline, CDR1 is MNHEY and CDR2 SVGAGI. Between the trimmed V and J ends, which lost 6 bases and 7 bases, there was a span of 18 bases. CDR3 sequence: CASSTRGRASGYTF. CDR3 nucleotides: TGTGCCAGCAGCACCCGGGGCAGGGCGTCTGGCTACACCTTC.

This chain links TRBV30 with TRBJ1-6; weak D call: TRBD1 (5 bases). Trimming took 4 bases from V and 8 from J, leaving 15 bases between them. CDR1 GTSNPN and CDR2 SVGIG come from the germline V gene (reference sequence). This CDR3 comprises 14 residues. The CDR3 sequence: CAWTGDFSDSPLHF. Written as DNA, the CDR3 is TGTGCCTGGACCGGGGACTTTTCGGATTCACCCCTCCACTTT.